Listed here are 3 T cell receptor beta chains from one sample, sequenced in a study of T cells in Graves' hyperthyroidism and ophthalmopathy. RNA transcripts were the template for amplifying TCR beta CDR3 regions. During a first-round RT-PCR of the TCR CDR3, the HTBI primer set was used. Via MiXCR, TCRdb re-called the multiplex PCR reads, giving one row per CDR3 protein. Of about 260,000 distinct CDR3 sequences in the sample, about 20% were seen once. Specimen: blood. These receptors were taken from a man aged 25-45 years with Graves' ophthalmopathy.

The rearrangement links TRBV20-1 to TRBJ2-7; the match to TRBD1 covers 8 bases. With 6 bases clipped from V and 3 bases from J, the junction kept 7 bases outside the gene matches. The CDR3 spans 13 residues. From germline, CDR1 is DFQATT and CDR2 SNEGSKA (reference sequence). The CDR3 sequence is CSARTGTLYEQYF. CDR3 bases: TGCAGTGCGCGGACAGGGACCCTCTACGAGCAGTACTTC.

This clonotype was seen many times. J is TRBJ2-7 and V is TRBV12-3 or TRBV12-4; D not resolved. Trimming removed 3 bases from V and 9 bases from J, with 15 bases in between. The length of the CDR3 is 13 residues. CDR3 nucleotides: TGTGCCAGCAGTTTGAGTTGGGAAGATTGGCAGTACTTC. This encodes CASSLSWEDWQYF.

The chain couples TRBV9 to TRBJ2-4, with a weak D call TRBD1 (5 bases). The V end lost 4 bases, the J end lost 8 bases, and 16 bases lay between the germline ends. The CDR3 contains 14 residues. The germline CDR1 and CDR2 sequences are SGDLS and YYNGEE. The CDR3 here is CASSLQAGRDIQYF. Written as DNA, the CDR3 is TGTGCCAGCAGCTTACAGGCAGGTCGGGACATTCAGTACTTC.